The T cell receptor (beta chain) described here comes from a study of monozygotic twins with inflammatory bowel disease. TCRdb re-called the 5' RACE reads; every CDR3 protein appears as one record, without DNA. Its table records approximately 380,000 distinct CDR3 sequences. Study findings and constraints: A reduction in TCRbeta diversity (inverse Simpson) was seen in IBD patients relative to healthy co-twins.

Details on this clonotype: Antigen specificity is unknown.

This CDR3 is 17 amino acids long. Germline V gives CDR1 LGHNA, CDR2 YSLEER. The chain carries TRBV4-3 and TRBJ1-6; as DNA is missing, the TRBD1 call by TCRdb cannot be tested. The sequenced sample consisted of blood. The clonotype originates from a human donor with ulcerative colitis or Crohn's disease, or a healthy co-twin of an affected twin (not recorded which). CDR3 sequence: CASSQAPPGTRNSPLHF.